This TCR beta chain was identified in a study of T cells in Graves' hyperthyroidism and ophthalmopathy (dated by TCRdb to between 2017 and 2020). Regarding the study in general: A discovery cohort of about 96 patients, about 44 with Graves' ophthalmopathy and approximately 57 with stable Graves' hyperthyroidism, was used to find distinguishing TCR V-J signatures. The roughly 99 discovery patients were divided at random into training and test sets in a 7:3 ratio. The paper describes TCR Vbeta CDR3 sequencing of 140 or so peripheral blood samples, made up of fewer than 50 ophthalmopathy patients, roughly 75 hyperthyroidism patients and about 17 progressor patients. After sampling, hyperthyroidism patients received methimazole starting at 30 mg daily, and ophthalmopathy patients received high-dose intravenous methylprednisolone. Thyroid tissue and blood T-cell repertoires from more than five Graves' hyperthyroidism patients were also compared in the study. Prospective prediction of ophthalmopathy was tested in an independent validation cohort consisting of under 20 hyperthyroidism patients and more than 15 patients who later progressed to ophthalmopathy.

The germline V gene supplies CDR1 SGDLS and CDR2 YYNGEE. The CDR3, cysteine through phenylalanine, is 17 amino acids long. Only the CDR3 DNA is retained, 51 bases long and in frame from the first base. Here V drops 4 bases and J drops 0 bases, and the junction holds 7 bases not matched to any gene. Patients with uncontrolled infections, other autoimmune diseases, pregnancy or lactation were excluded. Clinical symptoms, serum thyroxine and TRAb, thyroid ultrasound, and orbital computed tomography formed the basis for the diagnoses. Trizol reagent was used to extract total RNA, and RNA quality was then checked on an Agilent 2100 Bioanalyzer. About this clonotype itself: This receptor's antigen is unknown. Nothing much larger sits one base from this clone, and base qualities are not available.

What the authors observed across the whole study: In validation, the model predicted progression to ophthalmopathy a median of about 6 months before onset, with about 71% sensitivity and more than 72% specificity. Most expanded thyroid clonotypes (frequency above 0.001) were also detected in blood, suggesting blood repertoires may reflect thyroid immune responses. Sample size was not statistically predetermined, and investigators were not blinded to group allocation. In cross-validation, a model built on a 13 V-J signature told ophthalmopathy apart from stable hyperthyroidism with 87.88% sensitivity and 81% to 82% specificity, and in testing the same model reached 80%/75%.

Amplification of TCR beta CDR3 regions was carried out from RNA transcripts. A first-round RT-PCR of the TCR CDR3 used the HTBI primer set with the Qiagen OneStep RT-PCR kit. The libraries were constructed in a second round of multiplex PCR and then size-selected and purified. The libraries were sequenced on an Illumina HiSeq2000 using paired-end 100 bp reads. The paper's data handling went like this. SOAPnuke was used to process the raw data, with reads discarded if the reads contained adapters or uncalled bases, had a mean Phred below 15, or lacked an exact constant-primer or identifier match. COPE v1.2.5 was used to merge high-quality paired reads, and clonotypes were defined as unique nucleotide sequences. Clonotypes were aligned to IMGT TRBV, TRBD and TRBJ reference segments using MiTCR v1.1. The analysis included only V-J combinations with a frequency above 0.0001, which together covered 99% to 99.2% of the repertoires. The TCS score was defined as the ratio of F50 (clonal expansion) to E x V (chaos), calculated using BLOSUM62-based TCRdist between CDR3 peptides within each V-J. Welch's t-statistics and random forest reduced 500 to 550 V-J features to 10 to 15, which were used in a naive Bayes classifier (R e1071). Thyroid-blood repertoire similarity was quantified with the Morisita-Horn index. In TCRdb, the public reads were trimmed at Q25 with fastp and aligned with MiXCR, with productive beta chains retained. Rows with a matching CDR3 protein are joined into one entry that keeps the most common DNA and genes. These V and J calls derive from TCRdb rather than the authors' analysis. In this sample the table shows hundreds of thousands of distinct CDR3 sequences, roughly 45% of which occur a single time. The top ten hold about 7.7% of the sample.

The clonotype was recovered from an adult man with Graves' disease, either hyperthyroidism or ophthalmopathy (not recorded which). Recombination joined TRBV9 with TRBJ2-5; 12 central nucleotides agree with TRBD2. The material sequenced was peripheral blood or thyroid tissue (not recorded which). The CDR3 reads CASSPRTSGAYQETQYF. The DNA reads as follows: TGTGCCAGCAGCCCCCGGACTAGCGGGGCCTACCAAGAGACCCAGTACTTC. Full variable domain (CDR3 extended with the reference TRBV9 and TRBJ2-5 proteins): DSGVTQTPKHLITATGQRVTLRCSPRSGDLSVYWYQQSLDQGLQFLIQYYNGEERAKGNILERFSAQQFPDLHSELNLSSLELGDSALYFCASSPRTSGAYQETQYFGPGTRLLVL.